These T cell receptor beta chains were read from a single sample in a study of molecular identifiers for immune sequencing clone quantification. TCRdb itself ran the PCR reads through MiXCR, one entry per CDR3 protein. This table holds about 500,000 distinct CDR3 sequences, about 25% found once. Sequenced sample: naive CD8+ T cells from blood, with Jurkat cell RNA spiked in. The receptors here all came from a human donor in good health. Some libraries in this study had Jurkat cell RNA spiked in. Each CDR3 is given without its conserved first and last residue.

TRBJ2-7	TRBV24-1	ATRDWGTPSYEQY
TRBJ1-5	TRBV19	ASSIYASNQPQH
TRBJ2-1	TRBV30	AWSVLANEQF
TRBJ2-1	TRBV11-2	ASSLDGAYNEQF
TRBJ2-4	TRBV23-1	AAESSEEGISKNIQY
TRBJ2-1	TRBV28	AGTMTNEQF
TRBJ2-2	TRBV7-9	ASSLVPPGGNTGELF
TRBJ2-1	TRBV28	ASSSPLDPEQF
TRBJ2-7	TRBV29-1	SVYADLYEQY
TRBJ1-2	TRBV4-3	ASSQDGAGYYGYT
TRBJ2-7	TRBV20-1	SASEGSFEQC
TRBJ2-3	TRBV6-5	ASSYLPGLAEGSTDTQY
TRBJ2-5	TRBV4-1	ASSQVSGPGTQETQY
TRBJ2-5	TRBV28	ASSPEDRFEETQY
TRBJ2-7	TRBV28	ASSGPRAGGDYEQY
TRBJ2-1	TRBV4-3	ASSQERVAYNEQF
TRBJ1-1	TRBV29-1	SVEKENTKAF
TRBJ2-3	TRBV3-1	ASSQDLWRMEQFDTQY
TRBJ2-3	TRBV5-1	ASNHLPAGQGTDTQY
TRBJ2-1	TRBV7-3	ASSLVVTAYNEQF
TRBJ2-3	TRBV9	ASSVVAGGMADTQY
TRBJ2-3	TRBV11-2	ASSFTYGSTDTQY
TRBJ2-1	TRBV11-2	ASSSPSGGAFEQF
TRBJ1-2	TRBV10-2	ASGSVGQGDGCT
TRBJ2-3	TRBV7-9	ASSHPPREGASSDTQY
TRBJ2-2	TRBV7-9	ASSSPKTVTGELF
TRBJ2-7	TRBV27	ASSPQGGYEQY
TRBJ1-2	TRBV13	ASSLYYGYT
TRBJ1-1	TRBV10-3	AISELGPGYTEAF
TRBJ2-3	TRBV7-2	ASSLYISGSTDTQY
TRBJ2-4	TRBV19	ASIEGTRGKNIQY
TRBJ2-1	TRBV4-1	ASSQAPGGVEQF
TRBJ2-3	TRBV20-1	SAGDPTGTDTQY
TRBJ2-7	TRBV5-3	ASTPMYEQC
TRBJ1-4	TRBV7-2	ASTSGPRTNEKLF
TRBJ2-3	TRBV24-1	ATSAARGTDTQY
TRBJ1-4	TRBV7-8	ASSLDLDRRTNEKLF
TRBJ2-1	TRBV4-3	ASSQGLAGEHEQF
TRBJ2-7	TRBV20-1	SAANSRESYEQY
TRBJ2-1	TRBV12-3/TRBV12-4	ASSSSSGGNKDEQF
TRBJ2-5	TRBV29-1	SVPQTGVNTQY
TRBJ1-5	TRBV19	ASSMAPGQPQH
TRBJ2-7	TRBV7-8	ASSSTPGQISYEQY
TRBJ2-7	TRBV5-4	ASSFGTGASYEQY
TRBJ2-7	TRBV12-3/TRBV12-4	ASSRGGAHEQY
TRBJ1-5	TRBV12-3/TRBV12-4	ASSLAPGNQPQH
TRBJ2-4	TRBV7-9	ASSPRDIQY
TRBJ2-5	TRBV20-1	SAITGEKTQY
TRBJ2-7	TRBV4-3	ASSQEGPRSGLDEQY
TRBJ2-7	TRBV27	ASSFRGVEQY
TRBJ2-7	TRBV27	ASSPGLKRYEQY